These T cell receptor beta chains were read from a single sample in a study of CD8 T cells in Susac syndrome. TCRdb used MiXCR to reprocess the immunoSEQ multiplex PCR reads, holding one entry per CDR3 protein. This repertoire shows 150,000 to 200,000 distinct CDR3 sequences, approximately 96% found once; its top ten account for less than 0.2%. The sequenced sample consisted of CD8+ T cells from PBMCs. The receptors derive from a human donor with multiple sclerosis. CDR3s include the opening cysteine and the closing phenylalanine or tryptophan. A D gene is named only where the DNA matches it firmly. Size is stated for part of the rows, as once, few or many counts, or as a class when the clone is expanded.

j_call	clone_size	d_call	v_call	cdr3_aa	cdr3_nt
TRBJ1-2	.	.	TRBV7-9	CASSLRQDYGYTF	TGTGCCAGCAGCTTACGGCAAGACTATGGCTACACCTTC
TRBJ2-7	.	.	TRBV5-6	CASNSGVYEQYF	TGTGCCAGCAACTCAGGGGTCTACGAGCAGTACTTC
TRBJ2-7	.	.	TRBV3-1	CASSQDSGAAIQKYF	TGTGCCAGCAGCCAAGATTCTGGGGCCGCCATCCAGAAGTACTTC
TRBJ2-1	.	.	TRBV28	CASRRVETSSYNEQFF	TGTGCCAGCAGACGGGTAGAGACTAGCTCCTACAATGAGCAGTTCTTC
TRBJ2-1	.	TRBD2	TRBV24-1	CATSEGGTSGYNEQFF	TGTGCCACCAGTGAGGGGGGGACTAGCGGGTACAATGAGCAGTTCTTC
TRBJ2-1	.	.	TRBV7-9	CASSARNRENEQFF	TGTGCCAGCAGCGCAAGAAACCGGGAAAATGAGCAGTTCTTC
TRBJ2-3	.	.	TRBV5-1	CASSSYGDTQYF	TGCGCCAGCAGCTCTTATGGGGATACGCAGTATTTT
TRBJ2-1	.	TRBD2	TRBV20-1	CSAPTSGRAIYNEQFF	TGCAGTGCTCCAACTAGCGGGAGGGCCATCTACAATGAGCAGTTCTTC
TRBJ2-3	.	TRBD2	TRBV25-1	CASSEFLGLAGVTDTQYF	TGTGCCAGCAGTGAATTTCTGGGACTAGCGGGAGTCACAGATACGCAGTATTTT
TRBJ2-1	once	TRBD2	TRBV7-9	CASRSSGGPQFF	TGTGCCAGCAGGTCTAGCGGGGGTCCTCAGTTCTTC
TRBJ2-5	.	.	TRBV27	CASSLWAGSVQETQYF	TGTGCCAGCAGTTTATGGGCAGGGAGTGTCCAAGAGACCCAGTACTTC
TRBJ2-1	.	TRBD2	TRBV28	CASSLAGGINEQFF	TGTGCCAGCAGCTTAGCGGGAGGTATCAATGAGCAGTTCTTC
TRBJ1-1	once	.	TRBV6-4	CASSETGPYTEAFF	TGTGCCAGCAGTGAAACAGGACCCTACACTGAAGCTTTCTTT
TRBJ2-7	.	.	TRBV28	CAGNRAVDEQYF	TGTGCCGGAAACAGGGCTGTGGACGAGCAGTACTTC
TRBJ2-5	.	TRBD2	TRBV12-3/TRBV12-4	CASTLSGDQETQYF	TGTGCCAGCACTCTTAGCGGGGACCAAGAGACCCAGTACTTC
TRBJ2-1	.	.	TRBV3-1	CASSQLGSYNEQFF	TGTGCCAGCAGCCAACTCGGGTCGTACAATGAGCAGTTCTTC
TRBJ2-5	.	TRBD1	TRBV4-1	CASSQRTGEETQYF	TGCGCCAGCAGCCAGAGGACAGGTGAAGAGACCCAGTACTTC
TRBJ1-4	.	.	TRBV9	CASSVAGVGNEKLFF	TGTGCCAGCAGCGTAGCTGGGGTAGGGAATGAAAAACTGTTTTTT
TRBJ2-2	.	.	TRBV19	CASGDPSGVAPGELFF	TGTGCCAGTGGGGATCCCTCGGGGGTGGCACCCGGGGAGCTGTTTTTT
TRBJ2-3	.	TRBD2	TRBV29-1	CSVEPQGLAGSTDTQYF	TGCAGCGTTGAACCCCAGGGACTAGCGGGGAGCACAGATACGCAGTATTTT
TRBJ2-2	.	.	TRBV2	CASSDLGSTGELFF	TGTGCCAGCAGTGATTTAGGGTCCACCGGGGAGCTGTTTTTT
TRBJ1-2	.	.	TRBV19	CASSTNSGTNGYTF	TGTGCCAGTAGTACTAACTCAGGGACCAATGGCTACACCTTC
TRBJ2-7	.	TRBD2	TRBV9	CASSVQAGGIYEQYF	TGTGCCAGCAGCGTCCAAGCGGGAGGAATCTACGAGCAGTACTTC
TRBJ1-3	.	.	TRBV11-1	CASTEGVPGNTIYF	TGTGCCAGCACCGAGGGAGTACCCGGAAACACCATATATTTT
TRBJ2-7	.	.	TRBV9	CASSGGDGGSSYEQYF	TGTGCCAGCAGCGGTGGGGACGGGGGAAGCTCCTACGAGCAGTACTTC
TRBJ2-5	.	.	TRBV7-9	CASSLPPHRYQETQYF	TGTGCCAGCAGCTTACCTCCTCACCGGTACCAAGAGACCCAGTACTTC
TRBJ1-1	.	.	TRBV20-1	CSAATGNTEAFF	TGCAGTGCGGCGACAGGGAACACTGAAGCTTTCTTT
TRBJ2-7	.	.	TRBV19	CASSSGLLYEQYF	TGTGCCAGTAGTTCCGGACTGCTCTACGAGCAGTACTTC
TRBJ2-5	.	.	TRBV20-1	CSARDPLGEETQYF	TGCAGTGCTAGAGACCCACTAGGAGAAGAGACCCAGTACTTC
TRBJ2-7	.	TRBD2	TRBV10-3	CAISDYGGEDFYEQYF	TGTGCCATCAGCGACTACGGGGGGGAGGACTTCTACGAGCAGTACTTC
TRBJ1-2	.	TRBD1	TRBV29-1	CSVKQGANGYTF	TGCAGCGTGAAACAGGGGGCGAATGGCTACACCTTC
TRBJ2-7	few	.	TRBV7-9	CASSLEQGYEQYF	TGTGCCAGCAGCTTAGAGCAGGGCTACGAGCAGTACTTC
TRBJ2-7	.	TRBD1	TRBV6-5	CASRPPGQLYEQYF	TGTGCCAGCAGACCACCGGGACAGCTATACGAGCAGTACTTC
TRBJ2-5	.	.	TRBV20-1	CSASTKDWQETQYF	TGCAGTGCTAGTACAAAGGACTGGCAAGAGACCCAGTACTTC
TRBJ2-7	.	TRBD1	TRBV28	CASSLLGTGSHEQYF	TGTGCCAGCAGTTTATTAGGGACAGGGTCCCACGAGCAGTACTTC
TRBJ2-1	.	.	TRBV5-6	CASRDGFSYNEQFF	TGTGCCAGCAGAGATGGGTTCTCCTACAATGAGCAGTTCTTC
TRBJ2-7	.	.	TRBV5-6	CASTRGSTPGEQYF	TGTGCCAGCACCCGGGGCTCCACCCCGGGGGAGCAGTACTTC
TRBJ2-7	.	.	TRBV27	CASSFGAGASREQYF	TGTGCCAGCAGTTTCGGAGCGGGCGCCTCTAGGGAGCAGTACTTC
TRBJ2-7	.	.	TRBV29-1	CSVNSGSYEQYF	TGCAGCGTTAATAGCGGCTCCTACGAGCAGTACTTC
TRBJ1-1	.	TRBD1	TRBV25-1	CASSKEGANTEAFF	TGTGCCAGCAGTAAGGAGGGGGCGAACACTGAAGCTTTCTTT
TRBJ2-7	few	TRBD1	TRBV3-1	CASSQGQGPYEQYF	TGTGCCAGCAGCCAGGGACAGGGCCCCTACGAGCAGTACTTC
TRBJ2-1	.	.	TRBV5-6	CASSSGSEDNEQFF	TGTGCCAGCAGCTCGGGTAGCGAAGACAATGAGCAGTTCTTC
TRBJ1-2	.	.	TRBV20-1	CSANLGAWGGYTF	TGCAGTGCCAACTTGGGGGCATGGGGTGGCTACACCTTC
TRBJ2-7	.	.	TRBV6-5	CASSFSRAEQYF	TGTGCCAGCAGTTTCAGTAGAGCTGAGCAGTACTTC
TRBJ1-1	.	.	TRBV19	CASSIVPNTEAFF	TGTGCCAGTAGTATAGTGCCGAACACTGAAGCTTTCTTT
TRBJ2-7	.	.	TRBV12-3/TRBV12-4	CASSPGITYEQYF	TGTGCCAGCAGTCCTGGAATAACCTACGAGCAGTACTTC
TRBJ1-2	.	TRBD1	TRBV12-3/TRBV12-4	CASSWTGGYGYTF	TGTGCCAGCAGCTGGACAGGGGGATATGGCTACACCTTC
TRBJ2-3	.	.	TRBV29-1	CSGSPTRSSTDTQYF	TGCAGCGGATCGCCCACGAGATCAAGCACAGATACGCAGTATTTT
TRBJ2-1	.	TRBD2	TRBV20-1	CSARDPTSYEQFF	TGCAGTGCTAGAGATCCGACTAGCTATGAGCAGTTCTTC
TRBJ2-2	.	.	TRBV29-1	CSVDSDTGELFF	TGCAGCGTGGACAGCGATACCGGGGAGCTGTTTTTT
TRBJ2-7	.	.	TRBV12-3/TRBV12-4	CASSPPGRNYEQYF	TGTGCCAGCAGTCCCCCGGGAAGAAACTACGAGCAGTACTTC
TRBJ2-7	.	.	TRBV6-5	CASSWVVGAYEQYF	TGTGCCAGCAGTTGGGTAGTCGGGGCGTACGAGCAGTACTTC
TRBJ2-2	.	TRBD2	TRBV9	CASSLGLAGARELFF	TGTGCCAGCAGCCTGGGACTAGCGGGAGCTCGGGAGCTGTTTTTT
TRBJ2-4	.	.	TRBV29-1	CSVEEPGPKNIQYF	TGCAGCGTTGAAGAGCCGGGTCCAAAAAACATTCAGTACTTC
TRBJ2-4	once	.	TRBV7-8	CASSLRLREYIQYF	TGTGCCAGCAGCTTAAGGCTCAGGGAGTACATTCAGTACTTC